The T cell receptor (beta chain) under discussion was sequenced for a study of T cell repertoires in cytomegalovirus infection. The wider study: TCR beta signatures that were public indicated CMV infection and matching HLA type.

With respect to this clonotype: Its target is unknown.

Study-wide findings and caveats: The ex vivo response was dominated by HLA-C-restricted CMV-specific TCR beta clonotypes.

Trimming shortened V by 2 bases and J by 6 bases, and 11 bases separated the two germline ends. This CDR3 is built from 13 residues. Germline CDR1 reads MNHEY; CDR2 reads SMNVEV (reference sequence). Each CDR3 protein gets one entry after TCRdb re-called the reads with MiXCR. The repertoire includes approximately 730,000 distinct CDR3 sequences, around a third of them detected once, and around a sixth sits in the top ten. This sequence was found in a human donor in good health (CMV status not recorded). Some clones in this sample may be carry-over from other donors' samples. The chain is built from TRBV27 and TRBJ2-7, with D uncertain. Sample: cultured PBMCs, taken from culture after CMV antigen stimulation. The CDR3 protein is CASSLGLWREQYF. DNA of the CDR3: TGTGCCAGCAGTTTAGGGCTTTGGCGCGAGCAGTACTTC.